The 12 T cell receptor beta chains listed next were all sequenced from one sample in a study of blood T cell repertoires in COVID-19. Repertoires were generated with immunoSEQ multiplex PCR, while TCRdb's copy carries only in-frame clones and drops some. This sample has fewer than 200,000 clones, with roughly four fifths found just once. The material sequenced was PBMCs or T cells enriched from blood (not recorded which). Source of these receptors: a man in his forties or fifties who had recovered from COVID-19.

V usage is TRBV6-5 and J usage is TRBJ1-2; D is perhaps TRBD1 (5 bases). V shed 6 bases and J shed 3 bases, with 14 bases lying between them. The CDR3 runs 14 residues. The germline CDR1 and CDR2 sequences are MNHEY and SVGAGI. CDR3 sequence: CASSRGGGDYGYTF. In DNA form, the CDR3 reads TGTGCCAGCAGCCGAGGCGGGGGGGACTATGGCTACACCTTC.

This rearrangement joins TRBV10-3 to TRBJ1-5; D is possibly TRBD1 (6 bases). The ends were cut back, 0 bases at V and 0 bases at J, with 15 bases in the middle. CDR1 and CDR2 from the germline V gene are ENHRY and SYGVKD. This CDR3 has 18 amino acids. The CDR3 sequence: CAISESRTATYSNQPQHF. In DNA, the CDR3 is TGTGCCATCAGTGAGTCGAGGACAGCCACCTATAGCAATCAGCCCCAGCATTTT.

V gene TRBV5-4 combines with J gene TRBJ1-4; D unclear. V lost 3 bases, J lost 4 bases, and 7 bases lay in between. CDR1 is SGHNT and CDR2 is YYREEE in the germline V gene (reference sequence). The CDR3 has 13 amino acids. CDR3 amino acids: CASSSGSNEKLFF. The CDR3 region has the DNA TGTGCCAGCAGCTCCGGGAGTAATGAAAAACTGTTTTTT.

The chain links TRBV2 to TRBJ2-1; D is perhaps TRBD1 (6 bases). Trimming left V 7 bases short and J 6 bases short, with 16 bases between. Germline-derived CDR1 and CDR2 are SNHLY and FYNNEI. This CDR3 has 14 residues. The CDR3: CASNWYRAGNEQFF. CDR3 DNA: TGTGCCAGCAATTGGTACAGGGCAGGCAATGAGCAGTTCTTC.

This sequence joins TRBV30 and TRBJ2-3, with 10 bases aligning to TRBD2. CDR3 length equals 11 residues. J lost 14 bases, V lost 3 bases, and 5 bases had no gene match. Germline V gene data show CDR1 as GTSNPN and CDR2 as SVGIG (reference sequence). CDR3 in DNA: TGTGCCTGGAGCGAAGTAGCGGGGGGGTATTTT. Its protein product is CAWSEVAGGYF.

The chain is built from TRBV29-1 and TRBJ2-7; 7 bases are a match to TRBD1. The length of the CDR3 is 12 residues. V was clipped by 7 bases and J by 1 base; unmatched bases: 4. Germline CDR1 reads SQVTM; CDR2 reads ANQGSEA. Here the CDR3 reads CSAVTGSYEQYF. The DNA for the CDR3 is TGCAGCGCCGTGACAGGGTCCTACGAGCAGTACTTC.

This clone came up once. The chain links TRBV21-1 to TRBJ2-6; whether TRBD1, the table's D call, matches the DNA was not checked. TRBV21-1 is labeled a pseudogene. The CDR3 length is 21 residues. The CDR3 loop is CASSVPGQGDLTFSGANVLTF. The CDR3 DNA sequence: TGTGCCAGCAGCGTGCCGGGACAGGGAGACCTAACCTTCTCTGGGGCCAACGTCCTGACTTTC.

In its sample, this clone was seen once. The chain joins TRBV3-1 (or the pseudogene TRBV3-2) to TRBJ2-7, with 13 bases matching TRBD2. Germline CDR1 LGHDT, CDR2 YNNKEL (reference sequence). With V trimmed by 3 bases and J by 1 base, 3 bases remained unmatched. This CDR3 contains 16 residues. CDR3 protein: CASSQGLAGLSYEQYF. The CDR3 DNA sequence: TGTGCCAGCAGCCAGGGACTAGCGGGGTTGTCCTACGAGCAGTACTTC.

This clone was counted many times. The CDR3 bases are TGTGCCAGCAGTTTAGACAGGGGGGACAGGGCTAATCAGCCCCAGCATTTT. Translation: CASSLDRGDRANQPQHF. The rearrangement links TRBV28 to TRBJ1-5; 9 bases agree with TRBD1. The junction had 9 bases not matched to a gene; V was cut back by 2 bases and J by 4 bases. Germline values: CDR1 MDHEN, CDR2 SYDVKM. The CDR3 contains 17 residues.

The CDR3 nucleotides read TGTGCCAGCAGTGCAGCTAGACTGCTCCAACCCTCAACTAATGAAAAACTGTTTTTT. Translating it yields CASSAARLLQPSTNEKLFF. The chain employs TRBV6-1 and TRBJ1-4, with no clear D. The CDR3 has 19 residues. Trimming stripped 4 bases from V and 0 bases from J, with 21 bases between. Germline CDR1 and CDR2: MNHNS and SASEGT.

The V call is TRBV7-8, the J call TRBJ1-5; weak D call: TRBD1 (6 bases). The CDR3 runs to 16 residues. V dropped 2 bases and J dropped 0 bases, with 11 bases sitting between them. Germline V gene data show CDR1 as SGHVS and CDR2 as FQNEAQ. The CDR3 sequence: CASSLTQGYSNQPQHF. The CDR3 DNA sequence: TGTGCCAGCAGCTTAACTCAGGGGTATAGCAATCAGCCCCAGCATTTT.

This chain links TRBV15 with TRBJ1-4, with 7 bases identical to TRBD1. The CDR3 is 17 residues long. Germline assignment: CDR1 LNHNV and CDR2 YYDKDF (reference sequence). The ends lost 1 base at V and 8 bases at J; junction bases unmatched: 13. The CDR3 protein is CATSRAYPGTAGEKLFF. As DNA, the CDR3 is TGTGCCACCAGCAGAGCCTACCCCGGGACAGCTGGGGAAAAACTGTTTTTT.